The source of this T cell receptor (beta chain) is a study of T cells in Graves' hyperthyroidism and ophthalmopathy (dated by TCRdb to about 2019). Background on the whole study: Peripheral blood was collected at initial diagnosis, before any treatment. For training and testing, the 80 to 100 patients in the discovery cohort were randomly divided in a 7:3 ratio. The paper reports TCR Vbeta CDR3 sequencing of fewer than 150 peripheral blood samples: approximately 41 ophthalmopathy, roughly 80 hyperthyroidism and approximately 17 progressor patients. In over five Graves' hyperthyroidism patients, the study also compared T-cell repertoires from thyroid tissue with T-cell repertoires from blood. After sampling, hyperthyroidism patients received methimazole starting at 30 mg daily, and ophthalmopathy patients received high-dose intravenous methylprednisolone. Whether ophthalmopathy could be predicted prospectively was tested in an independent validation cohort made up of about 20 hyperthyroidism patients plus 17 patients who later progressed to ophthalmopathy. To identify distinguishing TCR V-J signatures, a discovery cohort of 90 to 100 patients was used, comprising 43 with Graves' ophthalmopathy and under 60 with stable Graves' hyperthyroidism. The paper as a whole reports these results and caveats: During validation, the model predicted progression to ophthalmopathy a median of roughly 7.1 months ahead of onset, with approximately 70% sensitivity and 72.22% specificity. Most expanded thyroid clonotypes (frequency above 0.001) were also found in blood, which suggests that blood repertoires may mirror thyroid immune responses. No statistical method was used to set the sample size in advance, and investigators knew the group allocation. A model built on a 13 V-J signature distinguished ophthalmopathy from stable hyperthyroidism, reaching 85% to 90% sensitivity and under 84% specificity in cross-validation and 80%/75% in testing.

Stable Graves' hyperthyroidism was defined as no progression to ophthalmopathy during 18 months of follow-up. The hyperthyroidism patients were between 18 and 65 years old and newly diagnosed, with a disease duration of less than 2 months. Any patient with an uncontrolled infection, another autoimmune disease, pregnancy or lactation was excluded. Diagnoses were established on the basis of clinical symptoms, serum thyroxine and TRAb, thyroid ultrasound, and orbital computed tomography. PBMCs were separated from approximately 9.9 ml of fresh peripheral blood using Ficoll-Paque density gradient centrifugation. Total RNA was extracted using Trizol reagent, and RNA quality was assessed on an Agilent 2100 Bioanalyzer. TCR beta CDR3 regions were amplified from RNA transcripts. For the first round of RT-PCR on the TCR CDR3, the HTBI primer set was used together with the Qiagen OneStep RT-PCR kit. The libraries were constructed in a second round of multiplex PCR and then size-selected and purified. Libraries were sequenced paired-end with 100 bp reads on an Illumina HiSeq2000. From the authors' description of their analysis: SOAPnuke was used to process the raw data, throwing out any read that contained adapters or uncalled bases, had a mean Phred below 15, or lacked an exact constant-primer or identifier match. High-quality paired reads were merged with COPE v1.2.5, and unique nucleotide sequences were defined as clonotypes. Clonotypes were aligned to IMGT TRBV, TRBD and TRBJ reference segments using MiTCR v1.1. The analysis was restricted to V-J combinations with a frequency above 0.0001, which together covered 99.2% of the repertoires. A TCS score was defined as the ratio between F50 (clonal expansion) and ExV (chaos), using BLOSUM62-based TCRdist between CDR3 peptides within each V-J. Welch's t-statistics and random forest reduced fewer than 550 V-J features to 13, which were used in a naive Bayes classifier (R e1071). The raw public reads went through TCRdb reprocessing: fastp at Q25, MiXCR clone calling, in-frame beta chains kept. Duplicate CDR3 protein sequences are folded into a single record with the most common DNA and genes. What appears here as the V and J calls and clone size reflects TCRdb's work, not the paper's. A total of approximately 700,000 distinct CDR3 sequences appear in this sample, about 17% of them only once. The ten top clones hold 8.4% of the sample.

This clonotype was counted ten times or more. Its antigen is not yet known. No base quality values were provided; no much bigger clone lies one nucleotide off. The germline V gene (reference sequence) yields DFQATT for CDR1 and SNEGSKA for CDR2. The V end gives up 6 bases and the J end 8 bases, leaving 13 bases in the junction not matched to a gene. Inclusive of the bounding cysteine and phenylalanine, the CDR3 is 14 residues long. Only the CDR3 DNA stays, 42 bases, in frame from base 1. The sequence was obtained from a man aged 18 to 30 with Graves' hyperthyroidism. This chain is built from TRBV20-1 and TRBJ1-2; 9 central nucleotides agree with TRBD1. Input material: blood. The CDR3 protein: CSATTDRGSRGYTF. The sequenced DNA: TGCAGTGCGACCACCGACAGGGGGTCGAGGGGCTACACCTTC.